The following is a TCR beta chain sequence with its context. Its matching antigen is unknown. TCRdb's copy holds only in-frame clones and misses some; the assay was immunoSEQ multiplex PCR. Among about 130,000 clones, 86% were seen once, and the ten largest hold approximately 20%. The data derive from a study of T cell responses to AZD1222 COVID-19 vaccine. General observations from the study: Of the AZD1222 recipients, only 6 or 7 were seropositive at baseline. Nearly half of the spike-specific TCRs reportedly recognize variant regions that carry no mutations.

Germline CDR1 reads SGDLS; CDR2 reads YYNGEE. With 6 bases removed from V and 0 bases from J, the gap between germline ends came to 13 bases. This CDR3 comprises 16 residues. The specimen comprised peripheral blood, sampled on day 0 of AZD1222 vaccination. V gene TRBV9 combines with J gene TRBJ1-6, with a possible D match to TRBD1 (5 bases). This sequence originates from an adult in good health. CDR3: CASTPGGSSYNSPLHF. Written as DNA, the CDR3 is TGTGCCAGCACTCCCGGGGGGAGCTCCTATAATTCACCCCTCCACTTT.